This TCR beta chain emerged from a study of cytomegalovirus exposure and HLA in healthy donors. The study's findings and limits: The study found most TCR sequences rare, yet found some public TCRs in many donors. Confirmation was obtained in vitro that a few CMV-associated chains are specific for CMV antigens. In the 120 or so validation repertoires, about 94% of cluster scores exceeded 0, per a later analysis.

Using immunoSEQ multiplex PCR, the repertoire was profiled, and TCRdb retains in-frame clones only, with some absent. The repertoire holds around 65,000 clones, with 80% to 95% as singletons. This CDR3 has 13 residues. The V and J ends lost 4 bases and 2 bases respectively, with 10 bases between them. The germline CDR1 and CDR2 sequences are SGHDT and YYEEEE. Points on this clone: Its specificity is not known.

The chain has TRBV5-6 and TRBJ2-7; D remains ambiguous. The sequencing sample was made of PBMCs. This receptor was obtained from a young man in good health and CMV-seropositive. The CDR3 DNA is TGTGCCAGCAGCACCGAACAGACCTACGAGCAGTACTTC. The encoded protein is CASSTEQTYEQYF.